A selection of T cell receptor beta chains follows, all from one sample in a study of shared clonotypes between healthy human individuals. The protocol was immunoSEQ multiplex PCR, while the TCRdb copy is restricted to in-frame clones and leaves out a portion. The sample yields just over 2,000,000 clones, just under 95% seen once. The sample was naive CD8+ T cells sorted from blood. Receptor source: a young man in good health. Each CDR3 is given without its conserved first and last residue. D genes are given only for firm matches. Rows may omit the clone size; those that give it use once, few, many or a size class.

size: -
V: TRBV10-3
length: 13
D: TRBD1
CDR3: ATLDRDKGVGEQY

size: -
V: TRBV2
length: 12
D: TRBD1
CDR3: ASRKGDRNTEAF

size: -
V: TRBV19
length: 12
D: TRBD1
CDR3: ASSGGQGRDEQY

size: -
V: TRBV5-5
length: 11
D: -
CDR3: ASSFTLTGEQY

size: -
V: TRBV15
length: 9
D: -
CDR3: ATSGGAEQY

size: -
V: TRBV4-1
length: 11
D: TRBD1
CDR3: ASSQRQGLALH

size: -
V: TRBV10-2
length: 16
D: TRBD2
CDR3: ASTGGGRDLKGANVLT

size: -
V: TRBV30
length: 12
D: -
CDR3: AWSVWGINTEAF

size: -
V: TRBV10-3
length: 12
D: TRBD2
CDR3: AISELAGVSEQY

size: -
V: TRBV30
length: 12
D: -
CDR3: AWSVRSYTGELF

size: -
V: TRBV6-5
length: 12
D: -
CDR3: ASSENGGYTEAF

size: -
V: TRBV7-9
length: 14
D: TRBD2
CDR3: ASSGPSSGGANEQF

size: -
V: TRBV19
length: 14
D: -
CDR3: ASSPLQGPYTGELF

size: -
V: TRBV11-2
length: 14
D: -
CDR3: ASSLDLWGPNTEAF

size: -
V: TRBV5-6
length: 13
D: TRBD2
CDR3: ASSSLAEPTYEQY

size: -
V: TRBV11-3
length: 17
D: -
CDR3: AGGGGPATPKSGANVLT

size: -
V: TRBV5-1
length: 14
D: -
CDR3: ASSQGLQEGVTEAF

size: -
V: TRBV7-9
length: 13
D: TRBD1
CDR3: ASSPGQLMNTEAF

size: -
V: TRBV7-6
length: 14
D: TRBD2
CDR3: ASSPRVAGFTDTQY

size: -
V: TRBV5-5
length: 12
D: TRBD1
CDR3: ASSLVGQYYEQY

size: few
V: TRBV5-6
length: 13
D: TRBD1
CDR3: ASGLGTGLLYGYT

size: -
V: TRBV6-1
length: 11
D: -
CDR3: ATRGSTYNEQF

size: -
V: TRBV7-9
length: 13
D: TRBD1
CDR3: ASSFSGTGQETQY

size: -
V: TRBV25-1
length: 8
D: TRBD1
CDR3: ASGDREAF

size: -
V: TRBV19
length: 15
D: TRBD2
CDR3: ASSPGLAALFENEQF

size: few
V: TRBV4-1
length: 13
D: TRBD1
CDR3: ASSQDLTGGSPLH

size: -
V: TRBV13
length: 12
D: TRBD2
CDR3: ASLRREAEETQY

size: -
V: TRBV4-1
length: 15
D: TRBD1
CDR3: ASSQRSWDRGQDGYT

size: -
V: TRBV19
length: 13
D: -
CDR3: ASSSPPDRFDGYT

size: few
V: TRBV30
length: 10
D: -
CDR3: AWTRASAEAF

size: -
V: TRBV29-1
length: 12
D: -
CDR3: SVDGQGMVETQY

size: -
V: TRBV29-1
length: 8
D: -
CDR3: SVQKETQY

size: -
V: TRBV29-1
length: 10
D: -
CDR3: SVDLDIYGYT

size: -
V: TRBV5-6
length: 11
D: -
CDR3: ASSSGTQETQY

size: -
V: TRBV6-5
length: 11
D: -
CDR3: ASSFRVHYEQY

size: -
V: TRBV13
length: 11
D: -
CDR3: ASSSDSDNEQF

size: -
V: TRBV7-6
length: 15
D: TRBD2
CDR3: ASSLDYSGGTYNEQF

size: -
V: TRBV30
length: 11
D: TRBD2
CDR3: AWVPPGLNEQY

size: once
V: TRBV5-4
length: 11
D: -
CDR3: ASSLGTLYEQY

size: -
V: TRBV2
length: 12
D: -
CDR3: ASSGLNTYNEQF

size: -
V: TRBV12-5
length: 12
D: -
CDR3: ASGPWTAGNEQF

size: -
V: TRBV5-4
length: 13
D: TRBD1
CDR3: ASSTRDRDVYEQY

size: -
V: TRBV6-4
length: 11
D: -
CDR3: ASSDAADTEAF

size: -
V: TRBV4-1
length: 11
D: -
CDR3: ASSQELQDEQY

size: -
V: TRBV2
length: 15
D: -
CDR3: ASSTPVEAGISYEQY

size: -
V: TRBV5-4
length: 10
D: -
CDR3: ASSVGRETQY

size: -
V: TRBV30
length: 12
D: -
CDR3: AWTLLGLTDTQY

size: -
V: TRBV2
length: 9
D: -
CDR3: ASELDGELF

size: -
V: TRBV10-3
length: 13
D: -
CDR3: AISESTGQFQPQH

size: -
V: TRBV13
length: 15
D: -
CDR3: ASSLAGDGGHKNIQY

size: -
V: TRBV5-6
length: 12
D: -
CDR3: ASSLGGNVYEQY

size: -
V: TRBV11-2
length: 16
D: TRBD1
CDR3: ASSGLGTGFATNEKLF

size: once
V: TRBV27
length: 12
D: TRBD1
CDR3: ASTRTGGNEKLF

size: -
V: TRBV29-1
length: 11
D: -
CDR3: SVEWELGTEAF

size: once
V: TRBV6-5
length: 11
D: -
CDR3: ASSYSIGYEQY

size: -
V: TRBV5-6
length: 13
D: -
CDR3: ASSYPGGLYNEQF

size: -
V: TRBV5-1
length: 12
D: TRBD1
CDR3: ASSPDRVPYEQY

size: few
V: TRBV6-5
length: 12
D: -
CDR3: ASSYREGAYEQY

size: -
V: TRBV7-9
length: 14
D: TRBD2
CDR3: ASSLSTSGRAGEQF